The rows below give T cell receptor beta chains drawn from one sample of a study of spatial heterogeneity in lung cancer. Each CDR3 protein gets one entry after TCRdb re-called the 5' RACE reads with MiXCR. The table records about 16,000 distinct CDR3 sequences, roughly 6.5% of them present only once. Sequenced material: PBMCs, taken at follow-up. The receptor set was obtained from a male donor with early-stage non-small cell lung cancer. Both conserved end residues are part of each CDR3. A D gene is named only where the DNA matches it firmly. Where a row states a size, it is once, few, many or the class of an expanded clone; other rows omit it.

>TRBV5-5|once|TRBJ1-2|-
TGTGCCAGCAGCTTGAACCTCTATGGCTACACCTTC
CASSLNLYGYTF
>TRBV5-1|many|TRBJ2-7|TRBD2
TGCGCCAGCAGCCTGACTAGCGGGAGGGCCAAAGCCGACGAGCAGTACTTC
CASSLTSGRAKADEQYF
>TRBV27|many|TRBJ2-5|TRBD2
TGTGCCAGCAGTTTGAGCGGGAGGGCGTGGGAGACCCAGTACTTC
CASSLSGRAWETQYF
>TRBV28|medium-sized|TRBJ1-1|TRBD1
TGTGCCAGCAGTGAGGGGACAGTTGGGACTGAAGCTTTCTTT
CASSEGTVGTEAFF
>TRBV18|many|TRBJ2-5|-
TGTGCCAGCTCACGTGTCAGGGGTGGAGAGACCCAGTACTTC
CASSRVRGGETQYF
>TRBV27|many|TRBJ2-2|-
TGTGCCAGCAGCATCAGAGGCACCGACTACAACACCGGGGAGCTGTTTTTT
CASSIRGTDYNTGELFF
>TRBV12-3/TRBV12-4|many|TRBJ2-1|TRBD1
TGTGCCAGCAGTACGGGACAGATAAACAATGAGCAGTTCTTC
CASSTGQINNEQFF
>TRBV30|few|TRBJ2-3|-
TGTGCCTGGACCTTCGGAGGGGGCGGAGATACGCAGTATTTT
CAWTFGGGGDTQYF
>TRBV7-2|many|TRBJ2-2|TRBD2
TGTGCCAGCAGCAATAGCGGGAGAGGCACCGGGGAGCTGTTTTTT
CASSNSGRGTGELFF
>TRBV21-1|many|TRBJ1-4|-
TGTGCCAGCAGCCGGGACACAACTAATGAAAAACTGTTTTTT
CASSRDTTNEKLFF
>TRBV2|-|TRBJ1-5|-
TGTGCCAGCAAAGGAGACAATCAGCCCCAGCATTTT
CASKGDNQPQHF
>TRBV10-2|medium-sized|TRBJ2-7|-
TGCGCCAGCAGCCTGACACTATCGACCTACGAGCAGTACTTC
CASSLTLSTYEQYF
>TRBV20-1|few|TRBJ2-7|-
TGCAGTGCTAACCCTCCAGCGGAGTCTTACGAGCAGTACTTC
CSANPPAESYEQYF
>TRBV27|-|TRBJ1-6|-
TGTGCCAGCAGTTTAAGACGGGATAATTCACCCCTCCACTTT
CASSLRRDNSPLHF
>TRBV7-2|many|TRBJ2-5|TRBD1
TGTGCCAGCAGCGACCGGGCCAGGGGGGAGACCCAGTACTTC
CASSDRARGETQYF
>TRBV7-6|many|TRBJ2-2|-
TGTGCCAGCAGCCCCGAGACCCTTGCCGGGGAGCTGTTTTTT
CASSPETLAGELFF
>TRBV12-3/TRBV12-4|many|TRBJ2-5|-
TGTGCCAGCAGTTTTGGCGAGTACCAAGAGACCCAGTACTTC
CASSFGEYQETQYF
>TRBV7-2|many|TRBJ2-1|TRBD2
TGTGCCAGCAGCTTCGCGGGAGTGGCCTACAATGAGCAGTTCTTC
CASSFAGVAYNEQFF
>TRBV19|few|TRBJ1-4|TRBD1
TGTGCCAGTAGTACCCGACAGGGGAATGAAAAACTGTTTTTT
CASSTRQGNEKLFF
>TRBV7-9|many|TRBJ1-1|-
TGTGCCAGCAGCTTAATGGCCAACACTGAAGCTTTCTTT
CASSLMANTEAFF
>TRBV7-7|many|TRBJ2-5|-
TGTGCTAGCAGCTTAGGTTCACAAGAGACCCAGTACTTC
CASSLGSQETQYF
>TRBV9|many|TRBJ2-2|-
TGTGCCAGCAGCGTCGGGCGGAGGGGACCCGGGGAGCTGTTTTTT
CASSVGRRGPGELFF
>TRBV27|many|TRBJ1-6|-
TGTGCCAGCAGTTTACAGGGCTTGGGGTCACCCCTCCACTTT
CASSLQGLGSPLHF
>TRBV7-2|few|TRBJ2-1|-
TGTGCCAGCAGCTCGGACCTATCGGAGCAGTTCTTC
CASSSDLSEQFF
>TRBV20-1|many|TRBJ2-5|-
TGCAGTGCGAGAGGTCGGAAGAAAGAGACCCAGTACTTC
CSARGRKKETQYF
>TRBV11-2|many|TRBJ1-6|-
TGTGCCAGCAGCCTCTGGGGTGGTTCACCCCTCCACTTT
CASSLWGGSPLHF
>TRBV7-2|many|TRBJ1-4|-
TGTGCCAGCAGGGAACCGGGAGCAACTAATGAAAAACTGTTTTTT
CASREPGATNEKLFF
>TRBV6-5|many|TRBJ1-6|TRBD1
TGTGCCAGCAGGGGACAGGTGGGAGAGGATAATGTGCCCCTCCACTTT
CASRGQVGEDNVPLHF
>TRBV12-3/TRBV12-4|medium-sized|TRBJ2-1|TRBD2
TGTGCCAGCAGAGTAGCGGGAGGCAATGAGCAGTTCTTC
CASRVAGGNEQFF
>TRBV6-5|many|TRBJ2-7|TRBD2
TGTGCCAGCAGTTACTCCGGGACTAGCGGATACGAGCAGTACTTC
CASSYSGTSGYEQYF
>TRBV28|many|TRBJ1-5|-
TGTGCCAGCAGTTTAGGGGGTCAGCCCCAGCATTTT
CASSLGGQPQHF
>TRBV4-3|many|TRBJ2-7|-
TGCGCCAGCAGCCAAGTGTTTAGCGGCACCTACGAGCAGTACTTC
CASSQVFSGTYEQYF
>TRBV7-4|many|TRBJ2-1|-
TGTGCCAGCAGCTTAAGGGAGTCGGAGGGAGGCCATGAGCAGTTCTTC
CASSLRESEGGHEQFF
>TRBV28|many|TRBJ2-3|-
TGTGCCAGCAGTTTCCCATGGACAGTAACTAGCACAGATACGCAGTATTTT
CASSFPWTVTSTDTQYF
>TRBV12-3/TRBV12-4|-|TRBJ1-5|-
TGTGCCAGCAGCGGACCGAACGGGGATCAGCCCCAGCATTTT
CASSGPNGDQPQHF
>TRBV7-9|many|TRBJ2-1|-
TGTGCCAGCAGCCAGCGTTTGCAGGGGAGGTATGAGCAGTTCTTC
CASSQRLQGRYEQFF
>TRBV24-1|-|TRBJ2-1|-
TGTGCCACCAGTGATTCTCGGACAGACAATGAGCAGTTCTTC
CATSDSRTDNEQFF
>TRBV7-2|-|TRBJ2-4|-
TGTGCCAGCAGCTTCGACCCAACTGGCATTCAGTACTTC
CASSFDPTGIQYF
>TRBV12-3/TRBV12-4|-|TRBJ2-1|-
TGTGCCAGCTCTTTAGGGGGAGGGCTTTCCTACAATGAGCAGTTCTTC
CASSLGGGLSYNEQFF
>TRBV29-1|medium-sized|TRBJ1-2|TRBD1
TGCAGCGTTGAAGAGCAACAGGGGGATTACGGCTACACCTTC
CSVEEQQGDYGYTF
>TRBV11-2|few|TRBJ2-7|-
TGTGCCAGCAGCGCGGGACCCAGCCCCTACGAGCAGTACTTC
CASSAGPSPYEQYF
>TRBV7-8|many|TRBJ1-1|TRBD1
TGTGCCAGCAGCCCTAGACAGGGGCACACTGAAGCTTTCTTT
CASSPRQGHTEAFF
>TRBV2|many|TRBJ2-2|-
TGTGCCAGCAGATACAGAGCGCCATGGACCGGGGAGCTGTTTTTT
CASRYRAPWTGELFF
>TRBV7-2|medium-sized|TRBJ2-1|-
TGTGCCAGCAGCTTAACAGCACAACTAGCCTACAATGAGCAGTTCTTC
CASSLTAQLAYNEQFF
>TRBV19|few|TRBJ2-1|-
TGTGCCAGTAGGACGGGTGCAACCTACAATGAGCAGTTCTTC
CASRTGATYNEQFF
>TRBV7-3|many|TRBJ2-5|TRBD1
TGTGCCAGCAGCTCTCGGACAGGGTACCAAGAGACCCAGTACTTC
CASSSRTGYQETQYF
>TRBV2|medium-sized|TRBJ2-5|TRBD2
TGTGCCAGCAGTGGGGGGACTAGCCGTCAAGAGACCCAGTACTTC
CASSGGTSRQETQYF
>TRBV15|many|TRBJ2-3|TRBD1
TGTGCCACCAGCAGAAACCCCGGGACAGGGACCGCAGATACGCAGTATTTT
CATSRNPGTGTADTQYF
>TRBV6-2/TRBV6-3|many|TRBJ2-6|-
TGTGCCAGCAGCCGGTCTGGGGCCAACGTCCTGACTTTC
CASSRSGANVLTF
>TRBV6-6|-|TRBJ1-2|-
TGTGCCAGCAGTTACTCGGCGGATGGCTACACCTTC
CASSYSADGYTF
>TRBV7-9|many|TRBJ2-7|TRBD2
TGTGCCAGCAGCTTCGGACTAGCGGTAGTCGAGCAGTACTTC
CASSFGLAVVEQYF
>TRBV9|many|TRBJ2-1|-
TGTGCCAGCAGCGGAGGGAGGTCCAACAATGAGCAGTTCTTC
CASSGGRSNNEQFF
>TRBV4-1|many|TRBJ2-1|-
TGCGCCAGCAGCCAAGGACTAGTCCTGAATGTTTATGAGCAGTTCTTC
CASSQGLVLNVYEQFF
>TRBV20-1|medium-sized|TRBJ1-3|-
TGCAGTGCTAGAGATGCCTCTGGAAACACCATATATTTT
CSARDASGNTIYF